This T cell receptor beta chain emerged from a study of cytomegalovirus exposure and HLA in healthy donors. Study-level points and caveats: Further analysis was carried out later, and it showed several of the most significant clusters appearing linked to common viral pathogens. One later analysis reportedly identified an Asian-associated ancestry cluster that showed fewer N-insertions than the approximately 700-donor mean.

The PCR contained 60 Vbeta and 13 Jbeta primers. Only in-frame clones appear in the TCRdb table, and some are missing; sequencing was by immunoSEQ multiplex PCR. The sample holds approximately 270,000 clones, about 80% seen once. Concerning this clone itself: Its antigen is currently unknown.

Material: PBMCs. This sequence originates from a girl aged 2 to 10 in good health and CMV-seronegative.

The CDR3 reads CASSEPGVQPQHF. For the CDR3, the DNA is TGTGCCAGCAGCGAGCCGGGTGTGCAGCCCCAGCATTTT. The chain recombines TRBV11-2 with TRBJ1-5; D remains ambiguous. The V end was cut by 5 bases, the J end by 7 bases, with 12 bases between. Per the germline V gene, CDR1 is SGHAT and CDR2 is FQNNGV. This CDR3 contains 13 residues.